Each of the 27 T cell receptor beta chains below was sequenced from the same sample in a study of blood T cell repertoires in COVID-19. The repertoire was sequenced with immunoSEQ multiplex PCR; TCRdb's copy has only in-frame clones and lacks some. The sample includes about 500,000 clones, around 87% of them seen just once. Sequencing was carried out using PBMCs or T cells enriched from blood (not recorded which). These receptors all stem from a young woman who had recovered from COVID-19.

Here the CDR3 reads CASGLPPGQANTEAFF. Here the CDR3 DNA reads TGTGCTAGTGGTTTGCCCCCGGGACAGGCGAACACTGAAGCTTTCTTT. V gene TRBV12-5 combines with J gene TRBJ1-1, with 8 bases lining up with TRBD1. The CDR3 consists of 16 residues. Germline V gene sequence: CDR1 LGHNT, CDR2 FRNRAP. The ends lost 2 bases at V and 1 base at J; junction bases unmatched: 6.

The CDR3 region is CASSFEIAGGRETQYF. The DNA for the CDR3 is TGTGCCAGCAGCTTCGAGATAGCGGGGGGGCGAGAGACCCAGTACTTC. The chain links TRBV7-9 to TRBJ2-5, with TRBD2 identical over 11 bases. Germline CDR1 is SEHNR and CDR2 is FQNEAQ (reference sequence). The CDR3 sequence is 16 residues long. V lost 3 bases, J lost 4 bases, and 7 bases stayed unmatched. The whole variable domain, remainder taken from reference TRBV7-9 and TRBJ2-5, is DTGVSQNPRHKITKRGQNVTFRCDPISEHNRLYWYRQTLGQGPEFLTYFQNEAQLEKSRLLSDRFSAERPKGSFSTLEIQRTEQGDSAMYLCASSFEIAGGRETQYFGPGTRLLVL.

As regards this clone: At the DNA level, this CDR3 is encoded by other sequences in the same sample as well. This rearrangement joins TRBV5-6 to TRBJ1-1; 7 bases are shared with TRBD1. V lost 0 bases, J lost 2 bases, and 4 bases stayed unmatched. The CDR3 consists of 15 residues. Per germline, CDR1 SGHDT and CDR2 YYEEEE. The CDR3 DNA reads as TGTGCCAGCAGCTTGGGTACAGGGGCTAACACTGAAGCTTTCTTT. This encodes CASSLGTGANTEAFF.

This clone has a single count. The rearrangement joins TRBV5-1 to TRBJ2-5, with D possibly TRBD2 on 7 matching bases. The CDR3 covers 16 residues. Per germline, CDR1 SGHRS and CDR2 YFSETQ. Trimming took 6 bases from V and 4 from J, leaving 22 bases between them. The CDR3 loop is CASKGGSGAPSETQYF. The CDR3 nucleotides are TGCGCCAGCAAAGGGGGGAGCGGGGCCCCGTCAGAGACCCAGTACTTC. The full variable domain, completed using reference TRBV5-1 and TRBJ2-5, is KAGVTQTPRYLIKTRGQQVTLSCSPISGHRSVSWYQQTPGQGLQFLFEYFSETQRNKGNFPGRFSGRQFSNSRSEMNVSTLELGDSALYLCASKGGSGAPSETQYFGPGTRLLVL.

The chain combines TRBV7-8 with TRBJ2-1; D perhaps matches TRBD1 (5 bases). The CDR3 sequence is 12 residues long. Trimming cost V 5 bases and J 7 bases, with 9 bases left between them. Germline V lookup: CDR1 SGHVS, CDR2 FQNEAQ. The CDR3 region is CASSMPGNEQFF. CDR3 nucleotides: TGTGCCAGCAGCATGCCAGGGAATGAGCAGTTCTTC. Full variable domain (remainder filled in from reference TRBV7-8 and TRBJ2-1): GAGVSQSPRYKVAKRGQDVALRCDPISGHVSLFWYQQALGQGPEFLTYFQNEAQLDKSGLPSDRFFAERPEGSVSTLKIQRTQQEDSAVYLCASSMPGNEQFFGPGTRLTVL.

This rearrangement joins TRBV12-5 to TRBJ1-6; 9 positions agree with TRBD1. The CDR3 covers 16 residues. After removal of 3 bases from V and 9 bases from J, the junction contained 9 bases not matched to a gene. Germline V lookup: CDR1 LGHNT, CDR2 FRNRAP. DNA for the CDR3: TGTGCTAGTGGTTTATCGCCGGGACAGGGTGGTTCACCCCTCCACTTT. This codes for CASGLSPGQGGSPLHF. Drawing the rest from reference TRBV12-5 and TRBJ1-6, the complete variable domain is DARVTQTPRHKVTEMGQEVTMRCQPILGHNTVFWYRQTMMQGLELLAYFRNRAPLDDSGMPKDRFSAEMPDATLATLKIQPSEPRDSAVYFCASGLSPGQGGSPLHFGNGTRLTVT.

The gene calls are TRBV7-2 and TRBJ2-7; 10 nucleotides line up with TRBD2. The J segment lost 6 bases and the V segment lost 4 bases, leaving 12 bases of the junction unmatched. This CDR3 spans 16 amino acids. Germline-derived CDR1 and CDR2 are SGHTA and FQGNSA. The CDR3 DNA reads as TGTGCCAGCAGCTCACGAAGACCGGGACTAGCGAGCGAGCAGTACTTC. This translates into CASSSRRPGLASEQYF. Supplemented by reference TRBV7-2 and TRBJ2-7, the full variable domain reads GAGVSQSPSNKVTEKGKDVELRCDPISGHTALYWYRQSLGQGLEFLIYFQGNSAPDKSGLPSDRFSAERTGGSVSTLTIQRTQQEDSAVYLCASSSRRPGLASEQYFGPGTRLTVT.

The chain combines TRBV28 with TRBJ1-2; D may be TRBD1 (6 bases). This CDR3 has 14 amino acids. V lost 5 bases to trimming and J lost 6 bases, with 16 bases between them. Germline V gene lookup returns CDR1 MDHEN and CDR2 SYDVKM. CDR3 coding DNA: TGTGCCAGCAGTCCACGACAGGCCGAGGATGGCTACACCTTC. This codes for CASSPRQAEDGYTF.

The chain joins TRBV24-1 to TRBJ1-2; D not resolved. The CDR3 is made up of 15 amino acids. V lost 4 bases and J lost 6, with 17 bases in between. Germline assignment: CDR1 KGHDR and CDR2 SFDVKD. CDR3 nucleotides: TGTGCCACCAGTGACCCGACGGCGGGCTTTGATGGCTACACCTTC. It translates to CATSDPTAGFDGYTF.

The chain recombines TRBV5-1 with TRBJ2-3, with D perhaps TRBD1 (6 bases). The germline gives CDR1 SGHRS, CDR2 YFSETQ. Trimming stripped 0 bases from V and 2 bases from J, with 10 bases between. This CDR3 is built from 15 residues. CDR3 residues: CASSLGDRLTDTQYF. CDR3 DNA sequence: TGCGCCAGCAGCTTGGGCGACAGGCTCACAGATACGCAGTATTTT.

In this sample, this clone turned up a few times. This rearrangement joins TRBV30 to TRBJ1-1, with D maybe TRBD1 (6 bases). Germline-derived CDR1 and CDR2 are GTSNPN and SVGIG (reference sequence). V lost 8 bases and J lost 4, with 29 bases in between. The CDR3 contains 17 residues. CDR3 loop: CAGGATGTRPWGTEAFF. In DNA, the CDR3 is TGTGCCGGGGGGGCAACCGGGACACGACCTTGGGGCACTGAAGCTTTCTTT.

The chain links TRBV28 to TRBJ1-5, with no clear D. V was trimmed by 8 bases and J by 2 bases, leaving 16 bases between them. CDR1 is MDHEN and CDR2 is SYDVKM in the germline V gene. The CDR3 loop spans 15 amino acids. CDR3 amino acids: CASGEGSLGNQPQHF. The CDR3 coding sequence is TGTGCCAGCGGCGAGGGATCTCTGGGCAATCAGCCCCAGCATTTT.

The chain has TRBV18 and TRBJ1-1; D may be TRBD1 (6 bases). The germline CDR1 and CDR2 sequences are KGHSH and LQKENI. The CDR3 extends over 15 amino acids. V was trimmed by 4 bases and J by 0 bases, leaving 12 bases between them. CDR3 sequence: CASSRGGGMNTEAFF. The CDR3, as DNA: TGTGCCAGCTCACGGGGGGGCGGCATGAACACTGAAGCTTTCTTT.

There are a few counts of this clone. This sample includes further DNA sequences coding for the same CDR3. The chain recombines TRBV28 with TRBJ2-7; D is undetermined. Trimming shortened V by 4 bases and J by 2 bases, and 6 bases separated the two germline ends. The CDR3 runs 12 residues. Germline CDR1 is MDHEN and CDR2 is SYDVKM. The CDR3 DNA reads TGTGCCAGCAGTTCCCGGGCCTACGAGCAGTACTTC. Its protein product is CASSSRAYEQYF.

The chain combines TRBV5-1 with TRBJ2-1; D is perhaps TRBD2 (6 bases). Germline V lookup: CDR1 SGHRS, CDR2 YFSETQ. Trimming removed 0 bases from V and 8 bases from J, with 18 bases in between. The CDR3 consists of 16 residues. For the CDR3, the DNA is TGCGCCAGCAGCTTGGTAACCGGGAGCGATCGCGATGAGCAGTTCTTC. Amino acids: CASSLVTGSDRDEQFF. Based on the CDR3 plus reference TRBV5-1 and TRBJ2-1, the full variable domain is KAGVTQTPRYLIKTRGQQVTLSCSPISGHRSVSWYQQTPGQGLQFLFEYFSETQRNKGNFPGRFSGRQFSNSRSEMNVSTLELGDSALYLCASSLVTGSDRDEQFFGPGTRLTVL.

J is TRBJ1-2 and V is TRBV6-1; no clear D. V was cut by 2 bases and J by 6 bases, with 10 bases left in between. The CDR3 has 13 residues. Germline CDR1 MNHNS, CDR2 SASEGT. CDR3 bases: TGTGCCAGCAGTGAATATCGAGGGCATGGCTACACCTTC. Protein sequence: CASSEYRGHGYTF.

The rearrangement joins TRBV7-9 to TRBJ1-3; D unclear. CDR3 size: 13 residues. Trimming took 6 bases from V and 4 from J, leaving 10 bases between them. Germline V lookup: CDR1 SEHNR, CDR2 FQNEAQ (reference sequence). Here the CDR3 DNA reads TGTGCCAGCAGTCTTGTTCAGGGAAACACCATATATTTT. As protein: CASSLVQGNTIYF.

The chain joins TRBV9 to TRBJ2-3; 7 bases fit TRBD1. The CDR3 has 15 residues. Germline V gene data show CDR1 as SGDLS and CDR2 as YYNGEE. V lost 5 bases and J lost 0; bases outside the gene matches: 6. The CDR3 loop is CASSPGTASTDTQYF. DNA for the CDR3: TGTGCCAGCAGTCCCGGGACAGCTAGCACAGATACGCAGTATTTT.

The chain combines TRBV4-1 with TRBJ1-3; 8 bases are shared with TRBD1. CDR1 and CDR2 (germline): MGHRA, YSYEKL. V dropped 5 bases and J dropped 6; count of bases not matched to a gene: 3. This CDR3 region has 13 residues. This CDR3 is CASSGQGLNTIYF. The DNA for the CDR3 is TGCGCCAGCAGCGGACAGGGTCTAAACACCATATATTTT.

The chain carries TRBV9 and TRBJ2-5; 7 nucleotides line up with TRBD2. With V trimmed by 4 bases and J by 5 bases, 8 bases remained unmatched. Germline V CDR1 and CDR2: SGDLS, YYNGEE. This CDR3 is built from 14 residues. The CDR3, as DNA: TGTGCCAGCAGCCCCGGGGGGTCCGGGGAGACCCAGTACTTC. It encodes CASSPGGSGETQYF.

The rearrangement uses TRBV5-8 and TRBJ2-7; D not certain. This CDR3 is built from 13 residues. V lost 5 bases and J lost 7, with 16 bases in between. Germline CDR1 SGHTS, CDR2 YDEGEE. In DNA form, the CDR3 reads TGTGCCAGCAGTTTTGGGCTGGGCAGAGAGCAGTACTTC. It yields the protein CASSFGLGREQYF.

This clone came up a few times. The rearrangement links TRBV7-9 to TRBJ1-4; TRBD1 agrees at 8 bases. In germline, CDR1 is SEHNR, CDR2 FQNEAQ (reference sequence). V shed 7 bases and J 4 bases; nucleotides not matched to a gene: 5. This CDR3 has 14 amino acids. The CDR3 DNA is TGTGCCAGCACCCCCGGACAGGGTAATGAAAAACTGTTTTTT. This encodes CASTPGQGNEKLFF.

This chain uses TRBV4-1 with TRBJ1-2, with D uncertain. CDR3 length: 20 residues. Germline V gives CDR1 MGHRA, CDR2 YSYEKL. The V and J ends lost 3 bases and 0 bases respectively, with 26 bases between them. The CDR3 region is CASSHPLKSGRLYPNYGYTF. The CDR3 DNA follows: TGCGCCAGCAGCCATCCTCTAAAAAGTGGCAGACTCTACCCTAACTATGGCTACACCTTC.

Concerning this clone itself: At the DNA level, this CDR3 is encoded by other sequences in the same sample as well. This chain uses TRBV4-1 with TRBJ1-3, with 9 nucleotides matching TRBD1. Germline loops: CDR1 MGHRA, CDR2 YSYEKL. This CDR3 has 15 residues. With V trimmed by 4 bases and J by 2 bases, 3 bases remained unmatched. The CDR3 is CASSPGQGTGNTIYF. The CDR3 DNA sequence: TGCGCCAGCAGCCCGGGACAGGGTACTGGAAACACCATATATTTT.

The rearrangement joins TRBV19 to TRBJ1-6, with D tentatively TRBD1 (5 bases). This CDR3 spans 15 amino acids. Between the trimmed V and J ends, which lost 10 bases and 7 bases, there was a span of 20 bases. The V gene's germline CDR1 is LNHDA and CDR2 SQIVND (reference sequence). The CDR3 DNA reads as TGTGCCACCAGGGAGGCGGGGTCGACGAATTCACCCCTCCACTTT. It encodes CATREAGSTNSPLHF.

This clone showed up just a few times. The chain employs TRBV18 and TRBJ1-5; tentatively, D is TRBD1 (5 bases). CDR1 and CDR2 from the germline V gene are KGHSH and LQKENI. The CDR3 consists of 16 residues. Trimming removed 4 bases at V and 7 bases at J, with 20 bases between. The CDR3 DNA is TGTGCCAGCTCACGTTCCGGATCGGATGGGGGGCAGCCCCAGCATTTT. Translated, it gives CASSRSGSDGGQPQHF.

The chain employs TRBV6-5 and TRBJ1-1, with D uncertain. Germline CDR1 is MNHEY and CDR2 is SVGAGI. This CDR3 spans 12 amino acids. V was trimmed by 10 bases and J by 1 base, leaving 10 bases between them. CDR3 in DNA: TGTGCCACCACCCGGGGGAACACTGAAGCTTTCTTT. Its protein is CATTRGNTEAFF.